These 18 T cell receptor beta chains came from one sample sequenced in a study of cytomegalovirus exposure and HLA in healthy donors. The PCR contained 60 Vbeta and 13 Jbeta primers. Sequencing was performed with immunoSEQ multiplex PCR; in TCRdb, only in-frame clones are kept and a portion is missing. Altogether fewer than 250,000 clones are present, around 75% being singletons, with the ten largest covering less than 2%. The sample consisted of PBMCs. All receptors derive from a woman in her thirties in good health and CMV-seronegative.

V usage is TRBV6-5 and J usage is TRBJ2-1; 14 bases align to TRBD2. Per the germline V gene, CDR1 is MNHEY and CDR2 is SVGAGI. The CDR3 spans 15 residues. V shed 5 bases, J shed 10 bases, and the junction held 7 bases outside the gene matches. CDR3 nucleotide sequence: TGTGCCAGCAGTACCGGGACTAGCGGGGGCGCCGAGCAGTTCTTC. It translates to CASSTGTSGGAEQFF.

The chain uses TRBV5-3 and TRBJ1-2; TRBD1 is a possible D gene (5 bases). TRBV5-3 qualifies as an ORF whose function is uncertain. CDR3 size: 13 residues. Deletions cut 3 bases from V and 7 bases from J, with 13 bases between. The CDR3 is CARSSPQGSGYTF. Written as DNA, the CDR3 is TGTGCCAGAAGCTCGCCCCAGGGAAGTGGCTACACCTTC.

This clone was counted once. Here the CDR3 reads CASRLNRESGTEAFF. The CDR3 region has the DNA TGTGCCAGCCGCCTGAACAGGGAATCCGGCACTGAAGCTTTCTTT. The rearrangement uses TRBV6-5 and TRBJ1-1, with D tentatively TRBD1 (6 bases). V was shortened by 8 bases and J by 4 bases, with 20 bases between the two germline ends. Germline assignment: CDR1 MNHEY and CDR2 SVGAGI. The CDR3 is 15 residues long.

The CDR3 spells CASSPLGGSTDTQYF. The DNA of the CDR3 is TGTGCCAGCTCACCATTGGGGGGAAGCACAGATACGCAGTATTTT. This chain joins TRBV18 and TRBJ2-3; D perhaps matches TRBD2 (6 bases). Trimming shortened V by 2 bases and J by 0 bases, and 9 bases separated the two germline ends. The CDR3 consists of 15 residues. The V gene's germline CDR1 is KGHSH and CDR2 LQKENI.

V gene TRBV6-5 combines with J gene TRBJ1-6, with D perhaps matching TRBD1 (6 bases). The CDR3 has 15 amino acids. CDR1 and CDR2 (germline): MNHEY, SVGAGI. V was shortened by 2 bases and J by 6 bases, with 11 bases between the two germline ends. The CDR3 nucleotides read TGTGCCAGCAGTTACCGGCAGGGGCTTAATTCACCCCTCCACTTT. Translation: CASSYRQGLNSPLHF.

To note about this clone: Other DNA sequences in this sample translate to the same CDR3. This CDR3 reads CASSPGGTEAFF. CDR3 nucleotide sequence: TGTGCCAGCAGTCCGGGAGGCACTGAAGCTTTCTTT. The rearrangement links TRBV6-6 to TRBJ1-1; no reliable D call. V lost 5 bases and J lost 4, with 8 bases in between. CDR1 and CDR2 from the germline V gene are MNHNY and SVGAGI (reference sequence). This CDR3 region has 12 residues.

DNA for the CDR3: TGCAGTCCCCAGGGGAACTATGGCTACACCTTC. The encoded protein is CSPQGNYGYTF. The chain has TRBV20-1 and TRBJ1-2; a weak D match, TRBD1 (6 bases). Germline V gives CDR1 DFQATT, CDR2 SNEGSKA (reference sequence). The CDR3 length is 11 residues. Trimming shortened V by 8 bases and J by 2 bases, and 9 bases separated the two germline ends.

This clone was counted between two and nine times. This rearrangement joins TRBV18 to TRBJ2-1; D unclear. Trimming took 3 bases from V and 0 from J, leaving 12 bases between them. CDR3 length equals 16 residues. In germline, CDR1 is KGHSH, CDR2 LQKENI. The DNA for the CDR3 is TGTGCCAGCTCACCGGATAGCTCAAGCTCCTACAATGAGCAGTTCTTC. Translated: CASSPDSSSSYNEQFF.

This chain links TRBV19 with TRBJ1-3; D unclear. The V end lost 3 bases, the J end lost 0 bases, and 12 bases lay between the germline ends. This CDR3 has 16 residues. CDR1 and CDR2 from the germline V gene are LNHDA and SQIVND (reference sequence). The CDR3, as DNA: TGTGCCAGTAGTATTCCGGGATTGAGCTCTGGAAACACCATATATTTT. Amino acids: CASSIPGLSSGNTIYF.

The chain employs TRBV5-1 and TRBJ1-2, with D unresolved. The CDR3 runs to 16 residues. From germline, CDR1 is SGHRS and CDR2 YFSETQ. The V gene lost 4 bases and the J gene lost 2 bases, with 18 bases spanning the gap. DNA for the CDR3: TGCGCCAGCAGCCCGTCCGGCCCTCGGCGGAACTATGGCTACACCTTC. Encoded protein: CASSPSGPRRNYGYTF.

The rearrangement uses TRBV30 and TRBJ1-6; D is possibly TRBD1 (6 bases). This CDR3 region has 17 residues. Germline V CDR1 and CDR2: GTSNPN, SVGIG (reference sequence). The germline V and J ends were trimmed by 1 base and 3 bases, with 16 bases remaining between them. The CDR3 bases are TGTGCCTGGAGTGGCATAGGGGGAATTGTCTATAATTCACCCCTCCACTTT. Translating gives CAWSGIGGIVYNSPLHF.

This clone appeared a single time. The rearrangement joins TRBV10-2 to TRBJ1-1; possibly TRBD1 for D (5 bases). Germline V gene data show CDR1 as WSHSY and CDR2 as SAAADI. This CDR3 has 15 residues. Trimming took off 6 bases at V and 1 base at J, with 15 bases between the two ends. DNA of the CDR3: TGCGCCAGCAGGGAAGCGGGACCCAAGAACACTGAAGCTTTCTTT. Protein sequence: CASREAGPKNTEAFF.

The genes are TRBV30 and TRBJ2-2; D is uncertain. V was clipped by 0 bases and J by 2 bases, with 4 bases between them. The germline V gene encodes CDR1 GTSNPN and CDR2 SVGIG (reference sequence). CDR3 length: 13 amino acids. CDR3 sequence reads: CAWSVLNTGELFF. CDR3 coding DNA: TGTGCCTGGAGTGTACTTAACACCGGGGAGCTGTTTTTT.

V and J are TRBV6-6 and TRBJ2-7, with a weak D call TRBD2 (5 bases). The CDR3 is made up of 14 amino acids. The V gene's germline CDR1 is MNHNY and CDR2 SVGAGI (reference sequence). The V gene lost 6 bases and the J gene lost 3 bases, with 15 bases spanning the gap. The CDR3 DNA reads TGTGCCAGCAGATTCCTAGCTGGGAGCTACGAGCAGTACTTC. This encodes CASRFLAGSYEQYF.

The chain combines TRBV6-1 with TRBJ2-7; 9 bases agree with TRBD2. The CDR3 length is 19 residues. Losses at the gene ends were 2 bases for V and 3 bases for J; bases not matched to a gene: 17. Germline loops: CDR1 MNHNS, CDR2 SASEGT. CDR3 in DNA: TGTGCCAGCAGTGAATGGGCGGGGAGCGGGAGGCCGGAGGGCTACGAGCAGTACTTC. It codes for CASSEWAGSGRPEGYEQYF.

V and J are TRBV5-1 and TRBJ2-5; tentatively, D is TRBD1 (6 bases). Germline CDR1 SGHRS, CDR2 YFSETQ. Trimming cost V 0 bases and J 2 bases, with 8 bases left between them. The CDR3 sequence is 14 residues long. Here the CDR3 DNA reads TGCGCCAGCAGCTTGGAACAGGGACAAGAGACCCAGTACTTC. Translated: CASSLEQGQETQYF. Full variable domain (remainder filled in from reference TRBV5-1 and TRBJ2-5): KAGVTQTPRYLIKTRGQQVTLSCSPISGHRSVSWYQQTPGQGLQFLFEYFSETQRNKGNFPGRFSGRQFSNSRSEMNVSTLELGDSALYLCASSLEQGQETQYFGPGTRLLVL.

V usage is TRBV6-6 and J usage is TRBJ1-4; D gene ambiguous. Germline V gene data show CDR1 as MNHNY and CDR2 as SVGAGI (reference sequence). This CDR3 has 13 residues. Trimming took 3 bases from V and 4 from J, leaving 6 bases between them. In DNA form, the CDR3 reads TGTGCCAGCAGTTATGGAGTTAATGAAAAACTGTTTTTT. Translated: CASSYGVNEKLFF.

The chain recombines TRBV29-1 with TRBJ2-7; the match to TRBD1 covers 7 bases. CDR3 length equals 13 residues. Germline loops: CDR1 SQVTM, CDR2 ANQGSEA. V was pared by 6 bases and J by 6 bases, with 11 bases of the junction left unmatched. Written as DNA, the CDR3 is TGCAGCGTCGGACGACAGGGTGAAGGCGAGCAGTACTTC. As protein: CSVGRQGEGEQYF.